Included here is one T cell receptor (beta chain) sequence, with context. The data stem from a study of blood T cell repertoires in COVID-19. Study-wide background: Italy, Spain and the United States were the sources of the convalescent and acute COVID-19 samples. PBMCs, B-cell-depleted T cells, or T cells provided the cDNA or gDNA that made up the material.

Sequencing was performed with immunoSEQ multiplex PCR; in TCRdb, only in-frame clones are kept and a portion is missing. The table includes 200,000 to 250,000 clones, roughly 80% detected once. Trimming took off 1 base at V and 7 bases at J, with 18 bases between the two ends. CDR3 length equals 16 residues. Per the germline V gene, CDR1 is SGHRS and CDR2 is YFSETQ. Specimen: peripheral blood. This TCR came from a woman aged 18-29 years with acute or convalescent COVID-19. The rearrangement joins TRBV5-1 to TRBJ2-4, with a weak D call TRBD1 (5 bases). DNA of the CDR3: TGCGCCAGCAGCTTGTCGATGTGGCAGGGTGAGAACATTCAGTACTTC. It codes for CASSLSMWQGENIQYF.